These 30 T cell receptor beta chains came from one sample sequenced in a study of T cell repertoires in cytomegalovirus infection. No antigens are known for them. MiXCR, run by TCRdb on the reads, gives a single entry per CDR3 protein. The data hold roughly 920,000 distinct CDR3 sequences, with about a third observed a single time. The sample was cultured CD8+ T cells from PBMCs, taken from culture after CMV antigen stimulation. Receptors were obtained from a human donor in good health (CMV status not recorded). Some clones in this sample may be carry-over from other donors' samples.

This clonotype was counted many times. V usage is TRBV11-2 and J usage is TRBJ1-6; TRBD1 matches 10 bases. The CDR3 runs 16 residues. The trim removed 2 bases at V and 9 bases at J, leaving 7 bases unmatched. Per the germline V gene, CDR1 is SGHAT and CDR2 is FQNNGV. As DNA, the CDR3 is TGTGCCAGCAGCTTACCCCGGACAGGGGGTGGTTCACCCCTCCACTTT. Translation gives CASSLPRTGGGSPLHF.

A few counts support this clonotype. The V call is TRBV2, the J call TRBJ2-3; 7 bases align to TRBD2. V was clipped by 7 bases and J by 2 bases; unmatched bases: 12. CDR1 is SNHLY, CDR2 FYNNEI, per germline. This CDR3 has 16 residues. The CDR3 loop reads CASKRADGRSTDTQYF. In DNA, the CDR3 is TGTGCCAGCAAACGGGCCGACGGGAGGTCCACAGATACGCAGTATTTT. Complete variable domain (other parts from reference TRBV2 and TRBJ2-3): EPEVTQTPSHQVTQMGQEVILRCVPISNHLYFYWYRQILGQKVEFLVSFYNNEISEKSEIFDDQFSVERPDGSNFTLKIRSTKLEDSAMYFCASKRADGRSTDTQYFGPGTRLTVL.

The chain is built from TRBV10-3 and TRBJ1-6; no clear D. In germline, CDR1 is ENHRY, CDR2 SYGVKD. V gave up 10 bases and J gave up 14 bases, with 36 bases separating them. This CDR3 is 18 amino acids long. DNA for the CDR3: TGTGCCAACGCCGAGGATCAACCAATAACGGGTTCACCTTCGGCCCTCCACTTT. This encodes CANAEDQPITGSPSALHF.

The rearrangement links TRBV6-1 to TRBJ1-6; D not certain. The germline CDR1 and CDR2 sequences are MNHNS and SASEGT. The germline V and J ends were trimmed by 5 bases and 8 bases, with 10 bases remaining between them. The CDR3 covers 13 residues. The CDR3 region has the DNA TGTGCCAGCAGTATGGGTCGTTATTCACCCCTCCACTTT. Protein product: CASSMGRYSPLHF.

This clonotype was seen more than once but under ten times. The rearrangement links TRBV4-1 to TRBJ1-1, with D perhaps TRBD1 (6 bases). The length of the CDR3 is 15 residues. Trimming shortened V by 1 base and J by 3 bases, and 12 bases separated the two germline ends. Germline V gene sequence: CDR1 MGHRA, CDR2 YSYEKL. The CDR3 DNA reads TGCGCCAGCAGCCAAGCGGCACAGGGCCACACTGAAGCTTTCTTT. Translation gives CASSQAAQGHTEAFF.

This clonotype showed up many times. The chain has TRBV6-5 and TRBJ2-5, with D unclear. There are 12 residues in the CDR3. Germline CDR1 MNHEY, CDR2 SVGAGI. With 2 bases removed from V and 5 bases from J, the gap between germline ends came to 6 bases. In nucleotides, the CDR3 is TGTGCCAGCAGTTACCCGCCGGAGACCCAGTACTTC. Amino acids: CASSYPPETQYF.

The chain links TRBV20-1 to TRBJ1-5; D not resolved. Trimming removed 1 base from V and 2 bases from J, with 18 bases in between. This CDR3 region has 17 residues. CDR1 and CDR2 (germline): DFQATT, SNEGSKA (reference sequence). The CDR3 loop is CSARGRGITGGNQPQHF. DNA for the CDR3: TGCAGTGCTAGAGGGAGAGGGATAACCGGGGGCAATCAGCCCCAGCATTTT.

This chain links TRBV4-1 with TRBJ1-5; D is unclear. Germline V gene sequence: CDR1 MGHRA, CDR2 YSYEKL. V was cut by 4 bases and J by 4 bases, with 14 bases left in between. This CDR3 is built from 15 residues. The CDR3 nucleotides are TGCGCCAGCAGCCTTTTTTCCCAGGATAATCAGCCCCAGCATTTT. Its protein is CASSLFSQDNQPQHF.

The CDR3 coding sequence is TGTGCCAGTAGTATTGGTTTCCTCTCCTACGAGCAGTACTTC. It is translated as CASSIGFLSYEQYF. This chain joins TRBV19 and TRBJ2-7; D is undetermined. Germline V CDR1 and CDR2: LNHDA, SQIVND (reference sequence). Trimming pared 3 bases from V and 0 bases from J, leaving 9 bases between. The CDR3 contains 14 residues.

This clonotype was counted between two and nine times. One end of the junction fails to match germline, which may point to a read error. This sequence joins TRBV7-4 and TRBJ2-7; weak D call: TRBD2 (5 bases). The CDR3 loop spans 13 amino acids. Germline lookup yields CDR1 SGHVT and CDR2 SQSDAQ. In DNA form, the CDR3 reads TGTGCCAACAGCCCGGACTCCTGGGGCGAGCAGTACTTC. It yields the protein CANSPDSWGEQYF. Filled out from reference TRBV7-4 and TRBJ2-7, the complete variable domain reads GAGVSQSPRYKVAKRGRDVALRCDSISGHVTLYWYRQTLGQGSEVLTYSQSDAQRDKSGRPSGRFSAERPERSVSTLKIQRTEQGDSAVYLCANSPDSWGEQYFGPGTRLTVT.

This chain uses TRBV20-1 with TRBJ2-7; maybe TRBD1 (6 bases). The V and J ends lost 3 bases and 2 bases respectively, with 17 bases between them. CDR1 and CDR2 from the germline V gene are DFQATT and SNEGSKA (reference sequence). The CDR3 is made up of 15 amino acids. CDR3 sequence reads: CSASSGQPLPYEQYF. Here the CDR3 DNA reads TGCAGTGCTAGCTCAGGACAGCCGCTCCCCTACGAGCAGTACTTC.

The CDR3 is CASSQDNSAPYNEQFF. DNA of the CDR3: TGCGCCAGCAGCCAAGACAACAGCGCCCCGTACAATGAGCAGTTCTTC. The chain combines TRBV4-3 with TRBJ2-1; D is unresolved. The CDR3 loop spans 16 amino acids. V shed 0 bases and J shed 4 bases, with 13 bases lying between them. Germline loops: CDR1 LGHNA, CDR2 YSLEER.

This clonotype was counted only a few times. This sequence joins TRBV6-2 or TRBV6-3 and TRBJ1-1; D call uncertain. Germline loops: CDR1 MNHEY, CDR2 SVGEGT. Trimming cost V 2 bases and J 7 bases, with 8 bases left between them. CDR3 length: 12 residues. In DNA form, the CDR3 reads TGTGCCAGCAGTTACGAAGGCGGTGAAGCTTTCTTT. Translating it yields CASSYEGGEAFF.

Only a few counts were recorded for this clonotype. The gene calls are TRBV20-1 and TRBJ1-2; unclear D gene. Looked up from germline, CDR1 is DFQATT and CDR2 is SNEGSKA (reference sequence). V was trimmed by 0 bases and J by 2 bases, leaving 10 bases between them. There are 14 residues in the CDR3. CDR3 nucleotides: TGCAGTGCTAGAGATATGGGCAAGAACTATGGCTACACCTTC. It specifies CSARDMGKNYGYTF.

V usage is TRBV12-5 and J usage is TRBJ1-2; 11 bases align to TRBD1. Germline values: CDR1 LGHNT, CDR2 FRNRAP. Trimming cost V 7 bases and J 4 bases; bases outside gene matches: 8. This CDR3 spans 15 amino acids. The CDR3 region is CASATGQGAPYGYTF. The DNA for the CDR3 is TGTGCTAGTGCCACAGGACAGGGGGCGCCCTATGGCTACACCTTC. Full variable domain (missing parts from reference TRBV12-5 and TRBJ1-2): DARVTQTPRHKVTEMGQEVTMRCQPILGHNTVFWYRQTMMQGLELLAYFRNRAPLDDSGMPKDRFSAEMPDATLATLKIQPSEPRDSAVYFCASATGQGAPYGYTFGSGTRLTVV.

The rearrangement links TRBV4-3 to TRBJ2-1; 10 bases match TRBD2. The germline V gene has CDR1 LGHNA and CDR2 YSLEER. J was trimmed by 8 bases and V by 0 bases; bases with no gene match: 7. The CDR3 extends over 16 amino acids. In DNA form, the CDR3 reads TGCGCCAGCAGCCAAGAGAGCGGGGGGGCCCTGCATGAGCAGTTCTTC. Translating gives CASSQESGGALHEQFF.

This clonotype occurred a few times. The chain couples TRBV23-1 to TRBJ2-4; the D gene is possibly TRBD2 (5 bases). TRBV23-1 is treated as an ORF (open reading frame) with a function not yet certain. V lost 1 base and J lost 0, with 13 bases in between. CDR3 length: 17 residues. CDR3 DNA sequence: TGCGCCAGCAGTCAATTTCAAGCGGTTATAGCCAAAAACATTCAGTACTTC. Encoded protein: CASSQFQAVIAKNIQYF.

The chain joins TRBV7-2 to TRBJ2-3, with 8 bases identical to TRBD2. Trimming removed 5 bases from V and 3 bases from J; junction bases left unmatched: 10. Germline V gene data show CDR1 as SGHTA and CDR2 as FQGNSA. This CDR3 spans 16 amino acids. The CDR3 sequence is CASSPFSGGLTDTQYF. The DNA of the CDR3 is TGTGCCAGCAGCCCTTTCTCGGGGGGGCTGACAGATACGCAGTATTTT.

The V call is TRBV6-1, the J call TRBJ1-5; D is unclear. The CDR3 is 15 residues long. V shed 2 bases and J shed 1 base, with 9 bases lying between them. The germline gives CDR1 MNHNS, CDR2 SASEGT. The CDR3 coding sequence is TGTGCCAGCAGTGAACCTAGGTGGAGCAATCAGCCCCAGCATTTT. Its protein is CASSEPRWSNQPQHF.

In its sample, this clonotype was seen a few times. V usage is TRBV4-3 and J usage is TRBJ2-1, with D maybe TRBD1 (5 bases). The CDR3 has 14 residues. The germline V and J ends were trimmed by 2 bases and 8 bases, with 13 bases remaining between them. From germline, CDR1 is LGHNA and CDR2 YSLEER. The CDR3 DNA is TGCGCCAGCAGCCAATCTTCAGGGTTCGATGAGCAGTTCTTC. Amino acids: CASSQSSGFDEQFF.

This clonotype was observed at least ten times. The chain links TRBV7-6 to TRBJ2-3, with TRBD2 identical over 8 bases. Looked up from germline, CDR1 is SGHVS and CDR2 is FNYEAQ. V shed 5 bases, J shed 7 bases, and the junction held 8 bases outside the gene matches. This CDR3 is built from 14 residues. CDR3 residues: CASSLSGNANTQYF. The CDR3 nucleotides read TGTGCCAGCAGCCTTAGCGGGAATGCGAATACGCAGTATTTT.

This chain joins TRBV7-9 and TRBJ1-6, with TRBD1 matching over 8 bases. The CDR3 length is 16 residues. Germline V gene sequence: CDR1 SEHNR, CDR2 FQNEAQ (reference sequence). The V segment lost 5 bases and the J segment 7 bases; nucleotides outside the gene matches: 10. The CDR3 DNA is TGTGCCAGCAGCCTCCTCTACGCAGGGGGCAATTCACCCCTCCACTTT. Protein product: CASSLLYAGGNSPLHF.

With regard to this clonotype: One end of the junction does not line up with germline, which may come from a read error. The chain employs TRBV7-8 and TRBJ1-1, with no clear D. CDR1 is SGHVS, CDR2 FQNEAQ, per germline. CDR3 length: 11 residues. CDR3 sequence reads: CASSLSTETFF. CDR3 coding DNA: TGTGCCAGCAGCTTATCGACTGAAACTTTCTTT.

As to this clonotype: The CDR3 carries no conserved terminal phenylalanine or tryptophan, so it likely arises from a read error. This CDR3 is CASSFQTHSEAFS. The DNA of the CDR3 is TGTGCCAGCAGTTTCCAAACGCACTCTGAAGCTTTCTCT. V gene TRBV12-3 or TRBV12-4 combines with J gene TRBJ1-1; D is ambiguous. The CDR3 runs to 13 residues. The germline V and J ends were trimmed by 3 bases and 6 bases, with 11 bases remaining between them.

This clonotype has only a few counts. The V and J genes are TRBV12-3 or TRBV12-4 and TRBJ2-6; D may be TRBD1 (5 bases). CDR3 length equals 18 residues. V lost 5 bases to trimming and J lost 0 bases, with 17 bases between them. The CDR3 nucleotides read TGTGCCAGCAGTCGCCCAACAGGTCCCAACTCTGGGGCCAACGTCCTGACTTTC. It encodes CASSRPTGPNSGANVLTF.

This clonotype was detected many times. The V gene is TRBV13, the J gene TRBJ2-7; D remains unclear. V lost 0 bases and J lost 3, with 12 bases in between. CDR3 length equals 15 residues. Per germline, CDR1 PRHDT and CDR2 FYEKMQ (reference sequence). This CDR3 is CASSLGGGNNYEQYF. The CDR3 DNA reads as TGTGCCAGCAGCTTAGGAGGTGGGAACAACTACGAGCAGTACTTC. Full variable domain (missing parts from reference TRBV13 and TRBJ2-7): AAGVIQSPRHLIKEKRETATLKCYPIPRHDTVYWYQQGPGQDPQFLISFYEKMQSDKGSIPDRFSAQQFSDYHSELNMSSLELGDSALYFCASSLGGGNNYEQYFGPGTRLTVT.

With respect to this clonotype: A much larger clonotype is one base distant, so this may be a read error. The rearrangement uses TRBV7-2 and TRBJ1-1, with unresolved D. Per the germline V gene, CDR1 is SGHTA and CDR2 is FQGNSA. The CDR3 length is 15 residues. CDR3 DNA: TGTGTCAGCAGCTTAGGACTTTTTGGGAGGACTGAAGCTTTCTTT. This translates into CVSSLGLFGRTEAFF.

In its sample, this clonotype was seen a few times. This chain joins TRBV6-2 or TRBV6-3 and TRBJ1-2, with D maybe TRBD1 (6 bases). V lost 6 bases and J 4 bases, leaving 24 bases between the germline ends. The CDR3 extends over 17 amino acids. CDR1 and CDR2 (germline): MNHEY, SVGEGT. The chain's CDR3 is CASSDPRISGEPYGYTF. CDR3 nucleotides: TGTGCCAGCAGCGACCCGAGAATCTCAGGGGAGCCCTATGGCTACACCTTC.

This clonotype was recorded only once. This chain uses TRBV30 with TRBJ2-2; 9 bases align to TRBD1. Germline trimming cut 5 bases from V and 0 bases from J; bases unmatched to any gene: 19. CDR1 is GTSNPN, CDR2 SVGIG, per germline (reference sequence). The CDR3 spans 20 residues. The CDR3 DNA reads TGTGCCTGGCCCCCCGATCCGGGACAGGGTATCCCTACGAACACCGGGGAGCTGTTTTTT. This translates into CAWPPDPGQGIPTNTGELFF.

The chain uses TRBV7-9 and TRBJ2-7; D is ambiguous. CDR3 length: 11 amino acids. V was clipped by 6 bases and J by 6 bases, with 9 bases between them. Germline CDR1 and CDR2: SEHNR and FQNEAQ (reference sequence). The CDR3 DNA sequence: TGTGCCAGCAGATATGATAGCGAGCAGTACTTC. Translation gives CASRYDSEQYF.